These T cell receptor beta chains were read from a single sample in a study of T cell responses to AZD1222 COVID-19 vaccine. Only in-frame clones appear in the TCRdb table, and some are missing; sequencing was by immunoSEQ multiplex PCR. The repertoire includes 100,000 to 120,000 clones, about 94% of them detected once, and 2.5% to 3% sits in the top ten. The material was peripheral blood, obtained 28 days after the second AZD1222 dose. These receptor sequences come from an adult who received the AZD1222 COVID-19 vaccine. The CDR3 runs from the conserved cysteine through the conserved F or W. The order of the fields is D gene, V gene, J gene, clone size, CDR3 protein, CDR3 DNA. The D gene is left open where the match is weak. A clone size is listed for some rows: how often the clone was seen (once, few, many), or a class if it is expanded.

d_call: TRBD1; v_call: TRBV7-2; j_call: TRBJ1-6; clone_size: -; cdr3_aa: CASSPPDRVRSPLHF; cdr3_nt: TGTGCCAGCAGCCCCCCGGACAGGGTCCGTTCACCCCTCCACTTT
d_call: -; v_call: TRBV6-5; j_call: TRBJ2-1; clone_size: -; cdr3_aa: CASSRSGAVEQFF; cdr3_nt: TGTGCCAGCAGTCGCTCTGGGGCAGTTGAGCAGTTCTTC
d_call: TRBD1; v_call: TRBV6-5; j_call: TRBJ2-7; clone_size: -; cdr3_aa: CASSSQTGAHSYEQYF; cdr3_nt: TGTGCCAGCAGTTCACAGACAGGGGCCCACTCCTACGAGCAGTACTTC
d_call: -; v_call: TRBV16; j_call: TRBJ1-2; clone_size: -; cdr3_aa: CASSQSRGYTF; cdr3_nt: TGTGCCAGCAGCCAATCAAGGGGCTACACCTTC
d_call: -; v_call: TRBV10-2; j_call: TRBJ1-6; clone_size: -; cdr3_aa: CASRADYDSPLHF; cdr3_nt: TGCGCCAGCAGGGCAGATTACGATTCACCCCTCCACTTT
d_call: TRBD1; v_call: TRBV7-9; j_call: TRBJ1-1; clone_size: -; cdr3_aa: CASSRPQGVNTEAFF; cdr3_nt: TGTGCCAGCAGCCGTCCCCAGGGGGTTAACACTGAAGCTTTCTTT
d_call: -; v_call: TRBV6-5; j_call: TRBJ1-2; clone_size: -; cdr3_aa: CASSTVNYGYTF; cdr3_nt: TGTGCCAGCAGTACAGTGAACTATGGCTACACCTTC
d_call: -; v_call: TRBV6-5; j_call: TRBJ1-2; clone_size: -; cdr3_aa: CASSYDANYGYTF; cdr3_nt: TGTGCCAGCAGTTACGACGCGAACTATGGCTACACCTTC
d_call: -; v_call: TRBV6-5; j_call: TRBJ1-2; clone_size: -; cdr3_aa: CASSYSGAHYGYTF; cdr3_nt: TGTGCCAGCAGTTACTCCGGGGCGCACTATGGCTACACCTTC
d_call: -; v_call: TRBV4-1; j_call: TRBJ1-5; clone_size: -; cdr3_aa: CASSQVGSNQPQHF; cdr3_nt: TGCGCCAGCAGCCAAGTGGGCAGCAATCAGCCCCAGCATTTT
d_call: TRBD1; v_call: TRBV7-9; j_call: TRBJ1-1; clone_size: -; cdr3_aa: CASNERRGHTNTEAFF; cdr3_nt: TGTGCCAGCAACGAACGCAGGGGGCACACGAACACTGAAGCTTTCTTT
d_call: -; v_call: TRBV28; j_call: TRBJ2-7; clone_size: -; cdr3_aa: CASSLAPSYEQYF; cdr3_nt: TGTGCCAGCAGTCTTGCACCCTCCTACGAGCAGTACTTC
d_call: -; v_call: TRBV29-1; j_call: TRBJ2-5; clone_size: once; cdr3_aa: CSVGRVEETQYF; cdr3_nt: TGCAGCGTTGGCAGAGTGGAAGAGACCCAGTACTTC
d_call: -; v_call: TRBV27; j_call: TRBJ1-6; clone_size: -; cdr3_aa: CASSLPTGGGKKGSPLHF; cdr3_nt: TGTGCCAGCAGTTTACCAACCGGCGGGGGGAAGAAAGGTTCACCCCTCCACTTT
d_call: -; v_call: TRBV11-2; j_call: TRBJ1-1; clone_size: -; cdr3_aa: CASSFFQGVTEAFF; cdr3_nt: TGTGCCAGCAGCTTTTTTCAGGGTGTGACTGAAGCTTTCTTT